A single sample gave rise to the 15 T cell receptor beta chains below, sequenced in a study of blood T cell repertoires in COVID-19. Assay used: immunoSEQ multiplex PCR; TCRdb lists only in-frame clones, some missing. The sample has 200,000 or so clones, 86% seen once. The source material was PBMCs or T cells enriched from blood (not recorded which). Source of these receptors: a middle-aged woman with acute COVID-19.

This rearrangement joins TRBV11-3 to TRBJ2-5, with 7 bases lining up with TRBD1. J was trimmed by 5 bases and V by 5 bases; bases with no gene match: 11. The CDR3 extends over 15 amino acids. CDR1 is SGHNT and CDR2 is YENEEA in the germline V gene. CDR3 sequence reads: CASSRGTESWETQYF. CDR3 in DNA: TGTGCCAGCAGCCGAGGGACAGAGTCTTGGGAGACCCAGTACTTC.

J is TRBJ1-6 and V is TRBV19; 7 nucleotides match TRBD1. V lost 5 bases, J lost 7 bases, and 8 bases stayed unmatched. There are 15 residues in the CDR3. Germline CDR1 LNHDA, CDR2 SQIVND (reference sequence). The CDR3 bases are TGTGCCAGTAGTCCCGGGACAGAACGAAATTCACCCCTCCACTTT. It specifies CASSPGTERNSPLHF. Looking up the rest from reference TRBV19 and TRBJ1-6 gives the full variable domain: DGGITQSPKYLFRKEGQNVTLSCEQNLNHDAMYWYRQDPGQGLRLIYYSQIVNDFQKGDIAEGYSVSREKKESFPLTVTSAQKNPTAFYLCASSPGTERNSPLHFGNGTRLTVT.

This clone was counted a few times. The chain carries TRBV6-1 and TRBJ2-7; tentative D call: TRBD1 (5 bases). The V and J ends lost 2 bases and 2 bases respectively, with 7 bases between them. CDR1 is MNHNS and CDR2 is SASEGT in the germline V gene. The CDR3 totals 13 residues. Here the CDR3 DNA reads TGTGCCAGCAGTGAAAGACAGACCTACGAGCAGTACGTC. It is translated as CASSERQTYEQYV.

For the CDR3, the DNA is TGTGCCAGCAGCGCAACCCAGGTCGGTAATTCACCCCTCCACTTT. Protein sequence: CASSATQVGNSPLHF. The rearrangement links TRBV9 to TRBJ1-6, with D uncertain. CDR3 size: 15 residues. Trimming pared 3 bases from V and 6 bases from J, leaving 13 bases between. Germline V CDR1 and CDR2: SGDLS, YYNGEE.

The rearrangement uses TRBV5-5 and TRBJ2-7; D ambiguous. Trimming cost V 4 bases and J 7 bases, with 15 bases left between them. The CDR3 is made up of 13 amino acids. Per the germline V gene, CDR1 is SGHKS and CDR2 is YYEKEE (reference sequence). The CDR3 DNA follows: TGTGCCAGCAGCAACCGTCCTCTAGGAGAGCAGTACGTC. This gives the protein CASSNRPLGEQYV.

A few counts support this clone. The gene calls are TRBV5-4 and TRBJ1-1; unclear D gene. The germline V gene encodes CDR1 SGHNT and CDR2 YYREEE (reference sequence). The V and J ends lost 5 bases and 7 bases respectively, with 15 bases between them. CDR3 size: 13 residues. CDR3 nucleotide sequence: TGTGCCAGCAGTCCCCCGACACTTCATGAAGCTTTCTTT. This translates into CASSPPTLHEAFF.

The chain's CDR3 is CASSLGGPTGQETQYF. The DNA for the CDR3 is TGTGCCAGCAGCTTAGGGGGGCCGACAGGACAAGAGACCCAGTACTTC. The J gene is TRBJ2-5, the V gene TRBV7-9, with a possible D match to TRBD1 (6 bases). Trimming removed 1 base at V and 2 bases at J, with 14 bases between. There are 16 residues in the CDR3. Germline V lookup: CDR1 SEHNR, CDR2 FQNEAQ (reference sequence).

This clone has only one observation. V gene TRBV7-6 combines with J gene TRBJ2-1, with D possibly matching TRBD2 (6 bases). This CDR3 spans 17 amino acids. The V and J ends lost 3 bases and 0 bases respectively, with 15 bases between them. In germline, CDR1 is SGHVS, CDR2 FNYEAQ. The CDR3 here is CASSLYFGGSSYNEQFF. CDR3 coding DNA: TGTGCCAGCAGCTTGTATTTTGGGGGGAGCTCCTACAATGAGCAGTTCTTC.

The V and J genes are TRBV5-1 and TRBJ2-5; tentatively, D is TRBD1 (6 bases). The CDR3 consists of 14 residues. The germline V gene has CDR1 SGHRS and CDR2 YFSETQ. Trimming stripped 4 bases from V and 4 bases from J, with 14 bases between. CDR3 amino acids: CASSGGGALETQYF. For the CDR3, the DNA is TGCGCCAGCAGCGGTGGGGGCGCATTAGAGACCCAGTACTTC.

The chain carries TRBV5-4 and TRBJ1-1, with a weak D call TRBD1 (5 bases). This CDR3 is 15 amino acids long. V was pared by 3 bases and J by 0 bases, with 12 bases between. Looked up from germline, CDR1 is SGHNT and CDR2 is YYREEE (reference sequence). CDR3 sequence: CASSSGGTVNTEAFF. In DNA, the CDR3 is TGTGCCAGCAGCTCCGGGGGGACGGTGAACACTGAAGCTTTCTTT.

J is TRBJ1-2 and V is TRBV9, with D possibly matching TRBD1 (5 bases). Per germline, CDR1 SGDLS and CDR2 YYNGEE. V shed 0 bases and J shed 0 bases, with 9 bases lying between them. The CDR3 covers 15 residues. The CDR3, as DNA: TGTGCCAGCAGCGTAGCCGGACACTCTAACTATGGCTACACCTTC. Translating gives CASSVAGHSNYGYTF.

This clone showed up just a few times. The J gene is TRBJ2-7, the V gene TRBV5-1; D might be TRBD1 (6 bases). The V gene's germline CDR1 is SGHRS and CDR2 YFSETQ. The CDR3 runs 13 residues. V lost 3 bases and J lost 2, with 9 bases in between. The CDR3 sequence: CASSSQGPYEQYF. CDR3 in DNA: TGCGCCAGCAGCTCGCAGGGGCCCTACGAGCAGTACTTC. The whole variable domain, remainder taken from reference TRBV5-1 and TRBJ2-7, is KAGVTQTPRYLIKTRGQQVTLSCSPISGHRSVSWYQQTPGQGLQFLFEYFSETQRNKGNFPGRFSGRQFSNSRSEMNVSTLELGDSALYLCASSSQGPYEQYFGPGTRLTVT.

As DNA, the CDR3 is TGCGCCAGCAGCTTGGGATCGGAAGGGGGCTATGGCTACACCTTC. Protein sequence: CASSLGSEGGYGYTF. This chain uses TRBV5-1 with TRBJ1-2; maybe TRBD1 (6 bases). Germline CDR1 is SGHRS and CDR2 is YFSETQ. Deletions cut 0 bases from V and 4 bases from J, with 13 bases between. This CDR3 contains 15 residues.

This chain links TRBV2 with TRBJ2-1; tentative D call: TRBD1 (5 bases). The V gene lost 1 base and the J gene lost 1 base, with 8 bases spanning the gap. CDR3 length: 15 amino acids. Germline-derived CDR1 and CDR2 are SNHLY and FYNNEI. This chain's CDR3 is CASSEVGESYNEQFF. For the CDR3, the DNA is TGTGCCAGCAGTGAAGTAGGGGAATCCTACAATGAGCAGTTCTTC. The whole variable domain, filled in from reference TRBV2 and TRBJ2-1, reads EPEVTQTPSHQVTQMGQEVILRCVPISNHLYFYWYRQILGQKVEFLVSFYNNEISEKSEIFDDQFSVERPDGSNFTLKIRSTKLEDSAMYFCASSEVGESYNEQFFGPGTRLTVL.

J is TRBJ2-3 and V is TRBV10-1; D gene unclear. CDR3 length: 17 residues. V was clipped by 6 bases and J by 8 bases, with 27 bases between them. Germline V gene lookup returns CDR1 WNHNN and CDR2 SYGVQD (reference sequence). CDR3 coding DNA: TGCGCCAGCAGCGCACGGGTGACTGGCATACGCCCAAGTACGCAGTATTTT. Translation: CASSARVTGIRPSTQYF.